This T cell receptor beta chain was captured by sequencing in a study of blood T cell repertoires in COVID-19. Study details: In each case, the material was cDNA or gDNA derived from T cells, B-cell-depleted T cells, or PBMCs.

Trimming took off 3 bases at V and 7 bases at J, with 13 bases between the two ends. The V gene's germline CDR1 is MNHNS and CDR2 SASEGT. The CDR3 length is 14 residues. Repertoires were generated with immunoSEQ multiplex PCR, while TCRdb's copy carries only in-frame clones and drops some. This sample carries about 170,000 clones, just under 85% of them seen once, and the ten largest clones take roughly 8.1%. The sequence derives from a woman aged 80 or older with COVID-19, enrolled during active disease. Input material: peripheral blood. The chain has TRBV6-1 and TRBJ1-3; TRBD1 is a possible D gene (5 bases). Here the CDR3 DNA reads TGTGCCAGCAGTGACCCGGTGGGGGGTAACACCATATATTTT. Translated, it gives CASSDPVGGNTIYF.